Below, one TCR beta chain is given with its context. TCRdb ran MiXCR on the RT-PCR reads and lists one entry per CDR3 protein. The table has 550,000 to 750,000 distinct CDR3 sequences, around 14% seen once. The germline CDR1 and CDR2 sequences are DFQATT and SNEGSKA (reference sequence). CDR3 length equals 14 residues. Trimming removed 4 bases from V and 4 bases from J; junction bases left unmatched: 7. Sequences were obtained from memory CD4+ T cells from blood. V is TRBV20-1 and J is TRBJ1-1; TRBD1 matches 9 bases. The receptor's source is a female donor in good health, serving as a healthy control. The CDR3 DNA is TGCAGTGCTACAATCTTGACAGGGGGCACTGAAGCTTTCTTT. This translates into CSATILTGGTEAFF.